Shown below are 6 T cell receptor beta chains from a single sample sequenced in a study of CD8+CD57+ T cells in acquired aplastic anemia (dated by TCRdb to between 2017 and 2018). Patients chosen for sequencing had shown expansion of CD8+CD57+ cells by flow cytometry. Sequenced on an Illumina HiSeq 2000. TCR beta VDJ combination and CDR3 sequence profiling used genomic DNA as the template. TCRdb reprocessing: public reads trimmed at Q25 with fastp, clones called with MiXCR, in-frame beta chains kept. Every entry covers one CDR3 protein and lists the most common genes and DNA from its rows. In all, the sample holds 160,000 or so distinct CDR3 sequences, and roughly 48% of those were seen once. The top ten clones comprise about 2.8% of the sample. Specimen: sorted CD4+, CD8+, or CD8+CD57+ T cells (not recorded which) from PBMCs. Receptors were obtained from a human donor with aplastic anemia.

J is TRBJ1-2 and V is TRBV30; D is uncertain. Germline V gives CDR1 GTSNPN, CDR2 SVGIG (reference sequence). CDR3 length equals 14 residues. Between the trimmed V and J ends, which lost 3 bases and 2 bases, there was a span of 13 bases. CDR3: CAWRQAVVNYGYTF. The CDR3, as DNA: TGTGCCTGGAGGCAGGCAGTGGTAAACTATGGCTACACCTTC. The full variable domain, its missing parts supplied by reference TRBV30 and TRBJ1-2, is SQTIHQWPATLVQPVGSPLSLECTVEGTSNPNLYWYRQAAGRGLQLLFYSVGIGQISSEVPQNLSASRPQDRQFILSSKKLLLSDSGFYLCAWRQAVVNYGYTFGSGTRLTVV.

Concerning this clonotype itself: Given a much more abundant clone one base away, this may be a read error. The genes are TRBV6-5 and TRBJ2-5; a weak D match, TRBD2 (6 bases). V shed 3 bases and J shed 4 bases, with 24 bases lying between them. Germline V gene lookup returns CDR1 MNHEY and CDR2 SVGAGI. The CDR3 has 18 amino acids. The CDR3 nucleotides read TGTGCCAGCAGTTATTCCAGGACTGGCGGGATGGCAGGAGAGACCCAGTACTTC. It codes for CASSYSRTGGMAGETQYF.

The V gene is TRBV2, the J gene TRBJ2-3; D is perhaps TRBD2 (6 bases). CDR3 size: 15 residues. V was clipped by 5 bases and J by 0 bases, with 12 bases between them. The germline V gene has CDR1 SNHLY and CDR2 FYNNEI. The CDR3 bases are TGTGCCAGCAGTCCAGGCCGGGGGAGCACAGATACGCAGTATTTT. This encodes CASSPGRGSTDTQYF.

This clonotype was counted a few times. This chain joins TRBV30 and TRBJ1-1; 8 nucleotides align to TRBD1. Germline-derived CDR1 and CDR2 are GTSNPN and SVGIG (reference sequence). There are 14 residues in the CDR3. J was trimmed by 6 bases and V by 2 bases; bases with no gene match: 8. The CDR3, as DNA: TGTGCCTGGAGTCCAGCCGACAGGGGAGCTGAAGCTTTCTTT. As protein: CAWSPADRGAEAFF.

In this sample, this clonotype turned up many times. CDR3 loop: CASNWEEGETQYF. CDR3 in DNA: TGTGCCAGCAACTGGGAAGAAGGGGAGACCCAGTACTTC. This rearrangement joins TRBV6-2 or TRBV6-3 to TRBJ2-5; D ambiguous. V lost 7 bases, J lost 5 bases, and 14 bases lay in between. This CDR3 is built from 13 residues. The germline V gene has CDR1 MNHEY and CDR2 SVGEGT.

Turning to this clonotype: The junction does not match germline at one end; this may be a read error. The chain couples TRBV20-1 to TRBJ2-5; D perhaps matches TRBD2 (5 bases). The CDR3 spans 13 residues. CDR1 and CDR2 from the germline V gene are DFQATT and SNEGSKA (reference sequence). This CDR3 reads CSARLLAQEAQYF. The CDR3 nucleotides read TGCAGTGCTAGACTCCTAGCCCAAGAGGCCCAGTACTTC.